This TCR beta chain is from a study of early T cells in non-severe SARS-CoV-2 infection. Looking at the study overall: Chains stayed unpaired after sequencing of bulk RNA from unsorted whole blood. General observations from the study: VDJdb-based matching was biased toward anti-spike CD8 responses and missed private and CD4 specificities.

This CDR3 spans 14 amino acids. The V segment lost 3 bases and the J segment 4 bases; nucleotides outside the gene matches: 4. Germline V gene lookup returns CDR1 DFQATT and CDR2 SNEGSKA (reference sequence). This clonotype was recorded at least ten times. What it binds is unknown. Molecules of cDNA were individually given unique molecular identifiers that were attached to them. Via MiXCR, TCRdb re-called the 5' RACE reads, giving one row per CDR3 protein. The sample comprises nearly 70,000 distinct CDR3 sequences, approximately 4.5% of which are singletons, and 3.5% to 4% rests with the top ten. The starting material was whole blood, obtained at baseline. The receptor's source is an adult who was a healthcare worker with PCR-confirmed SARS-CoV-2 infection or an uninfected control (not recorded which). The donor label of this sample is uncertain. The gene calls are TRBV20-1 and TRBJ2-1, with 9 bases fitting TRBD2. The CDR3, as DNA: TGCAGTGCTAGGATAGCGGGGGATTACAATGAGCAGTTCTTC. The encoded protein is CSARIAGDYNEQFF.